This T cell receptor (beta chain) was found in a study of control samples from healthy donors and cancer patients. The data were produced by immunoSEQ multiplex PCR, yet TCRdb's version contains in-frame clones alone and is incomplete. The sample carries about 28,000 clones, 85% to 90% recorded once. Sequenced input: PBMCs. The TCR was taken from a woman aged 40 to 50 with lung cancer.

CDR3 sequence: CASSTNLSPGANVLTF. The CDR3 coding sequence is TGTGCCAGCAGCACTAACCTGTCTCCCGGGGCCAACGTCCTGACTTTC. The chain uses TRBV27 and TRBJ2-6; no clear D. Germline CDR1 and CDR2: MNHEY and SMNVEV (reference sequence). The length of the CDR3 is 16 residues. The V end lost 6 bases, the J end lost 4 bases, and 16 bases lay between the germline ends.